The 16 T cell receptor beta chains below were found in one sample sequenced in a study of T cells in Graves' hyperthyroidism and ophthalmopathy. What was amplified from RNA transcripts were TCR beta CDR3 regions. RT-PCR in the first round (using the HTBI primer set) targeted the TCR CDR3. MiXCR, applied by TCRdb to the multiplex PCR reads, yields one record per CDR3 protein. Of 300,000 to 450,000 distinct CDR3 sequences listed, more than 14% are singletons. Sequences were obtained from blood. The source is a young woman with Graves' ophthalmopathy.

The chain joins TRBV7-6 to TRBJ2-2, with 8 bases lining up with TRBD2. After removal of 6 bases from V and 6 bases from J, the junction contained 12 bases not matched to a gene. The CDR3 is 16 amino acids. The V gene's germline CDR1 is SGHVS and CDR2 FNYEAQ. CDR3 region: CASRRTGGRFAGELFF. In DNA form, the CDR3 reads TGTGCCAGCAGGCGGACGGGGGGGCGGTTCGCCGGGGAGCTGTTTTTT.

This clonotype occurred a few times. This chain links TRBV20-1 with TRBJ2-5; 15 positions agree with TRBD2. Looked up from germline, CDR1 is DFQATT and CDR2 is SNEGSKA (reference sequence). After removal of 6 bases from V and 4 bases from J, the junction contained 12 bases not matched to a gene. The CDR3 contains 17 residues. The CDR3, as DNA: TGCAGTGCAACCCCCGGACTAGCGGGGGGGCTTGGAGAGACCCAGTACTTC. Encoded protein: CSATPGLAGGLGETQYF.

There are a few counts of this clonotype. This chain joins TRBV9 and TRBJ2-3, with D uncertain. Germline values: CDR1 SGDLS, CDR2 YYNGEE. V dropped 3 bases and J dropped 0 bases, with 11 bases sitting between them. The CDR3 length is 15 residues. The CDR3 sequence: CASSAPTSSTDTQYF. The DNA for the CDR3 is TGTGCCAGCAGCGCACCCACTTCTAGCACAGATACGCAGTATTTT.

This clonotype was detected ten times or more. V and J are TRBV20-1 and TRBJ2-7, with D perhaps matching TRBD2 (5 bases). Germline loops: CDR1 DFQATT, CDR2 SNEGSKA (reference sequence). The CDR3 is made up of 16 amino acids. The V and J ends lost 1 base and 5 bases respectively, with 21 bases between them. Written as DNA, the CDR3 is TGCAGTGCTAGAGGAGCGGCGGTAGGGATGCTGCACGAGCAGTACTTC. Protein sequence: CSARGAAVGMLHEQYF.

This clonotype came up a few times. The chain uses TRBV2 and TRBJ1-6, with D unresolved. V was trimmed by 6 bases and J by 4 bases, leaving 13 bases between them. The CDR3 consists of 15 residues. The germline V gene encodes CDR1 SNHLY and CDR2 FYNNEI. CDR3 protein: CASRAVEQYNSPLHF. Here the CDR3 DNA reads TGTGCCAGCAGGGCAGTTGAACAATATAATTCACCCCTCCACTTT.

This clonotype was observed at least ten times. The rearrangement links TRBV2 to TRBJ2-2, with D perhaps TRBD1 (6 bases). With 8 bases removed from V and 6 bases from J, the gap between germline ends came to 28 bases. The length of the CDR3 is 18 residues. Per germline, CDR1 SNHLY and CDR2 FYNNEI. CDR3 sequence: CASPKPGPTGIWAGELFF. Written as DNA, the CDR3 is TGTGCCAGCCCGAAACCAGGGCCAACAGGGATATGGGCCGGGGAGCTGTTTTTT.

The sample holds a few counts of this clonotype. The chain links TRBV7-9 to TRBJ1-5; no clear D gene. CDR1 is SEHNR, CDR2 FQNEAQ, per germline (reference sequence). The CDR3 sequence is 13 residues long. V was pared by 1 base and J by 4 bases, with 5 bases between. The CDR3 sequence is CASSLDWNQPQHF. In DNA, the CDR3 is TGTGCCAGCAGCTTAGACTGGAATCAGCCCCAGCATTTT.

In this sample, this clonotype turned up a few times. The chain recombines TRBV29-1 with TRBJ2-7; D perhaps matches TRBD1 (6 bases). The CDR3 contains 12 residues. Germline CDR1 and CDR2: SQVTM and ANQGSEA. V was cut by 4 bases and J by 2 bases, with 9 bases left in between. The CDR3 DNA reads TGCAGCGTTGGCGACAGGCCCTACGAGCAGTACTTC. Protein: CSVGDRPYEQYF.

This clonotype was counted between two and nine times. This rearrangement joins TRBV20-1 to TRBJ2-3, with D maybe TRBD2 (5 bases). There are 14 residues in the CDR3. Germline loops: CDR1 DFQATT, CDR2 SNEGSKA (reference sequence). Deletions cut 2 bases from V and 1 base from J, with 10 bases between. CDR3 sequence reads: CSARRGIRTDTQYF. The CDR3 DNA reads as TGCAGTGCTAGACGGGGAATTCGCACAGATACGCAGTATTTT.

This clonotype came up many times. The chain has TRBV3-1 and TRBJ2-1; TRBD2 agrees at 12 bases. The germline gives CDR1 LGHDT, CDR2 YNNKEL (reference sequence). Trimming took 4 bases from V and 2 from J; bases not matched to a gene: 12. This CDR3 has 19 residues. The CDR3: CASSPPSWTSGVPYNEQFF. The CDR3 region has the DNA TGTGCCAGCAGCCCTCCATCATGGACTAGCGGGGTGCCCTACAATGAGCAGTTCTTC.

To note about this clonotype: The junction and the germline gene differ at one end; a read error may be behind it. This sequence joins TRBV7-9 and TRBJ2-3, with TRBD2 as a possible D gene (5 bases). Germline V lookup: CDR1 SEHNR, CDR2 FQNEAQ (reference sequence). The CDR3 totals 16 residues. CDR3 region: CASSLDVMASTDMQYF. The CDR3 region has the DNA TGTGCCAGCAGCTTAGACGTTATGGCTAGCACAGATATGCAGTATTTT. The full variable domain, rest sourced from reference TRBV7-9 and TRBJ2-3, is DTGVSQNPRHKITKRGQNVTFRCDPISEHNRLYWYRQTLGQGPEFLTYFQNEAQLEKSRLLSDRFSAERPKGSFSTLEIQRTEQGDSAMYLCASSLDVMASTDMQYFGPGTRLTVL.

This clonotype showed up many times. The gene calls are TRBV5-8 and TRBJ2-3, with 7 nucleotides matching TRBD1. Germline CDR1 is SGHTS and CDR2 is YDEGEE. V gave up 0 bases and J gave up 0 bases; unmatched junction bases: 1. The CDR3 is made up of 15 amino acids. For the CDR3, the DNA is TGTGCCAGCAGCTTGGAGGGACAGAGCACAGATACGCAGTATTTT. As protein: CASSLEGQSTDTQYF.

This clonotype was counted many times. The V gene is TRBV7-9, the J gene TRBJ2-5, with D maybe TRBD2 (5 bases). Germline loops: CDR1 SEHNR, CDR2 FQNEAQ (reference sequence). Trimming removed 5 bases at V and 9 bases at J, with 10 bases between. The CDR3 totals 11 residues. The CDR3 is CASSGESAQYF. DNA of the CDR3: TGTGCCAGCAGCGGGGAGTCGGCCCAGTACTTC.

The chain links TRBV3-1 to TRBJ1-1, with D uncertain. The germline V gene encodes CDR1 LGHDT and CDR2 YNNKEL (reference sequence). The CDR3 runs to 13 residues. Trimming removed 6 bases from V and 0 bases from J, with 8 bases in between. The CDR3 DNA follows: TGTGCCAGCAGTACTCAGATGAACACTGAAGCTTTCTTT. It encodes CASSTQMNTEAFF.

This clonotype was counted many times. The chain couples TRBV6-1 to TRBJ1-6; 9 nucleotides match TRBD1. Germline V gene data show CDR1 as MNHNS and CDR2 as SASEGT. The CDR3 consists of 15 residues. Losses at the gene ends were 7 bases for V and 8 bases for J; bases not matched to a gene: 9. CDR3 sequence reads: CASKTTGGWDSPLHF. The CDR3 DNA sequence: TGTGCCAGCAAAACAACAGGGGGCTGGGATTCACCCCTCCACTTT.

This clonotype was seen only a few times. The rearrangement uses TRBV6-1 and TRBJ2-2, with D perhaps TRBD2 (6 bases). Germline CDR1 is MNHNS and CDR2 is SASEGT. Trimming took off 7 bases at V and 2 bases at J, with 8 bases between the two ends. The CDR3 is 13 amino acids. This CDR3 reads CASMRGNTGELFF. The CDR3 DNA follows: TGTGCCAGCATGCGGGGCAACACCGGGGAGCTGTTTTTT.